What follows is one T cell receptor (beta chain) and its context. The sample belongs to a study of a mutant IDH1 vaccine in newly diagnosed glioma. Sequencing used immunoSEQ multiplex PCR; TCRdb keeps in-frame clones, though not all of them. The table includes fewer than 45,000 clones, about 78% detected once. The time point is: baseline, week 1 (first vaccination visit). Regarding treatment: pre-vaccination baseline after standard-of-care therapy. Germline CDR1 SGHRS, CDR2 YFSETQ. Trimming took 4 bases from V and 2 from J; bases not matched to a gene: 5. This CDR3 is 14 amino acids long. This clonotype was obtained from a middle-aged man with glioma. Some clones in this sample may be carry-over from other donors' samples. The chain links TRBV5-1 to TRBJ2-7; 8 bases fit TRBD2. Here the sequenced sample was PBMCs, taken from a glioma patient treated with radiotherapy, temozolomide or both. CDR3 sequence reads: CASSPTSGPYEQYF. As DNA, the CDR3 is TGCGCCAGCAGCCCTACTAGCGGCCCCTACGAGCAGTACTTC.